This record concerns one T cell receptor (beta chain) sequence. What antigen it recognizes has not been identified. TRB rearrangements were amplified by multiplex PCR following a touch-down protocol, with the TRB-A and TRB-B primer pools mixed in one tube. Illumina adapters and sample indices were added to the amplicons through two consecutive PCR reactions performed with Phusion HS II polymerase. The amplicons were purified from gel with the NucleoSpin Gel and PCR Clean-up kit, after which the amplicons were quantified by Qubit and checked for quality on an Agilent 2100 Bioanalyzer. Sequencing of the libraries was done on an Illumina MiSeq with 600-cycle, single-indexed, paired-end runs. The authors' analysis ran thus. Alignment and assembly of TRB reads were performed with MiXCR version 2.1.12 and the default MiXCR reference library. A clone was defined by each unique CDR3 nucleotide sequence, and analysis was restricted to productive sequences with at least two reads. Repertoire diversity was assessed with alpha-parameterized diversity profiles (alpha 0 to 5), including the Shannon (alpha 1) and Simpson (alpha 2) indices, which were computed with an R script. The tcR package was used to compute combinatorial TRB VJ usage, which was then compared between cohorts by principal component analysis with ade4. TCRbeta CDR3s were clustered with GLIPH on cohort pairs matched by age and read depth, and cluster frequencies were compared by Wilcoxon test. Based on TCRdb reprocessing of the reads, there is one entry per CDR3 protein sequence, and DNA is missing. The V and J calls follow TCRdb's processing rather than the paper's. The sample's table lists a count of fewer than 10,000 distinct CDR3 sequences. Around 3.3% of the sample is taken by the ten largest.

The data originate from a study of T cell clusters in autoimmune cytopenias (dated by TCRdb to the late 2010s). With respect to the entire study: Per sample, TRB sequencing gave a median depth of roughly 52,000 reads and a median of around 2,400 distinct TRB clonotypes. Peripheral blood TRB and IGH repertoires were sequenced in autoimmune cytopenia patients at active disease and during treatment follow-up, alongside healthy, CLL and autoimmune hepatitis controls. The goal of the study was to determine whether autoimmune cytopenia patients have a disease-specific immune repertoire signature that could serve as a blood-based biomarker.

Per sample, approximately 0.25 ug of peripheral blood genomic DNA, some 40,000 genome equivalents, was used for TRB amplification. What the authors observed across the whole study: The TRB repertoire shifts, including less even repertoires in secondary cytopenia and CLL, mostly reflected lymphoma bias and not autoimmunity. In the comparison of secondary cytopenia with CLL, the cluster-lack signature was not observed, apparently because the dominant lymphoma-associated repertoire masked the signature. GLIPH suggested that primary autoimmune cytopenia patients lacked physiological T cell clusters: 40 to 60 clusters were exclusive to healthy donors versus 17 exclusive to patients. The T cell clusters were defined in silico only, and their functional role remained to be validated experimentally. Almost three-fold more exclusive TRB clusters were observed in healthy donors than in active autoimmune hepatitis patients, consistent with an autoimmunity-wide signature.

What was sequenced was peripheral blood. This sequence originates from a human donor with an autoimmune cytopenia or autoimmune hepatitis (not recorded which).

For the CDR3, the sequence is CASGERGQNTGELFF. The chain joins TRBV7-9 to TRBJ2-2; TCRdb returns TRBD2, unconfirmable since there is no DNA. CDR1 and CDR2, per the germline V gene (reference sequence), are SEHNR and FQNEAQ. From its cysteine to its phenylalanine, the CDR3 spans 15 amino acids. No DNA accompanies this entry.